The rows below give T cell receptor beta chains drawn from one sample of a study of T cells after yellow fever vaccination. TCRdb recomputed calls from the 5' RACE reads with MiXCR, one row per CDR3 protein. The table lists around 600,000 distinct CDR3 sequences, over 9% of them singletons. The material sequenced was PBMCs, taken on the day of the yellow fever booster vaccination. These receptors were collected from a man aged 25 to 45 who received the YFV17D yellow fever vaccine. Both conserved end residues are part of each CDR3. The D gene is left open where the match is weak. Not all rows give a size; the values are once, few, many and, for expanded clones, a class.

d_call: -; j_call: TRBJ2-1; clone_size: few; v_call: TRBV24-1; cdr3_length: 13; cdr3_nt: TGTGCCACCGAAGCAGACTCCTACAATGAGCAGTTCTTC; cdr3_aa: CATEADSYNEQFF
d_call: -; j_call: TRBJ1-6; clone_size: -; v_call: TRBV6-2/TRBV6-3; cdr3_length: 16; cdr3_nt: TGTGCCAGCAGTGGAGCCACGGGGGTTGTGAATTCACCCCTCCACTTT; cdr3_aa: CASSGATGVVNSPLHF
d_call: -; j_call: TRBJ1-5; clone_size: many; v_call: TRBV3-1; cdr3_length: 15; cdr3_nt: TGTGCCAGCAGCCAAGTAGCGGAGAGCAATCAGCCCCAGCATTTT; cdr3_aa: CASSQVAESNQPQHF
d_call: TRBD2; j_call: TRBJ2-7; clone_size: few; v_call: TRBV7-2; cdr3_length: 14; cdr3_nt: TGTGCCACCAGCTTACGGACTAGCGGGATTGAGCAGTACTTC; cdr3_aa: CATSLRTSGIEQYF
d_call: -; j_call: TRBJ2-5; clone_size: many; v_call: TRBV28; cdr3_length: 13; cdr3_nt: TGTGCCAGCAGTTTATGGCAGGGGGAGACCCAGTACTTC; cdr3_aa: CASSLWQGETQYF
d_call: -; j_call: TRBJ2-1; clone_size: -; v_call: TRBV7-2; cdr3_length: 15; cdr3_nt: TGTGCCAGCAGCTTGGGCCCTACTCTATACAATGAGCAGTTCTTC; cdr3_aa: CASSLGPTLYNEQFF
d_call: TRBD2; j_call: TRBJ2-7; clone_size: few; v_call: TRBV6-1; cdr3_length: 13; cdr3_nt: TGTGCCAGCGGCCGTAGCGGGGCCTACGAGCAGTACTTC; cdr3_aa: CASGRSGAYEQYF
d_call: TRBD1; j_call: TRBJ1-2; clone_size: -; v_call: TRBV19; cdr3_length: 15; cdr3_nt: TGTGCCACCCAGAACAGGGGGCATTGGGACTATGGCTACACCTTC; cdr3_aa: CATQNRGHWDYGYTF
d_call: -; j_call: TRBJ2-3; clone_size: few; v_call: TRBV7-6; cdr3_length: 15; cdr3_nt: TGTGCCAGCAGCTTAGCGCTATGGGATAAAGATACGCAGTATTTT; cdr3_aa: CASSLALWDKDTQYF
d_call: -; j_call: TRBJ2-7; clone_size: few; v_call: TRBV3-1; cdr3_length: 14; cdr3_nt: TGTGCCAGCAGCCAAGGGCAGGCCCTCTACGAGCAGTACTTC; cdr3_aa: CASSQGQALYEQYF
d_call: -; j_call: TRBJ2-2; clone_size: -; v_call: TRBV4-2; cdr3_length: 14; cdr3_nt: TGTGCCAGCAGCCAAGAAAGGTCCACCGGGGAGCTGTTTTTT; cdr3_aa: CASSQERSTGELFF
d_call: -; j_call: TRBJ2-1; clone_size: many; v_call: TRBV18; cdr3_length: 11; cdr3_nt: TGTGCCAGCTCTCCGGTCAATGAGCAGTTCTTC; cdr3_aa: CASSPVNEQFF
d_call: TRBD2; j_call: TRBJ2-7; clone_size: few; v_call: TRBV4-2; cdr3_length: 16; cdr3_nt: TGTGCCAGCAGCCAAACCGGGACTAGCGGTAACCTCGGGCAGTACTTC; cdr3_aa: CASSQTGTSGNLGQYF
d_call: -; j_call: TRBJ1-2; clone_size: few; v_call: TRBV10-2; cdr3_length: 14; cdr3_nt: TGCGCCAGCAGTGGTGGAGTTTCTTTCTATGGCTACACCTTC; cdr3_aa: CASSGGVSFYGYTF
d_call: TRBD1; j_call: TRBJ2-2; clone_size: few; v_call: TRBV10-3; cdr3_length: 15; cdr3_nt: TGTGCAATCCTCCCTGACAGGGCAAACACCGGGGAGCTGTTTTTT; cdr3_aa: CAILPDRANTGELFF
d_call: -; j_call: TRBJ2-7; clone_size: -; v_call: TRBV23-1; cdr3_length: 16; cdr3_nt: TGCGCCAGCAGTCAAAATCCAGGGGAAGGTGCTAACGAGCAGTACTTC; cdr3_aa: CASSQNPGEGANEQYF
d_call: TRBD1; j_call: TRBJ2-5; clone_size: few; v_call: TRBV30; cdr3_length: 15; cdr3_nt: TGTGCCTGGAGTGTACGGACAGGGGGCCAAGAGACCCAGTACTTC; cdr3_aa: CAWSVRTGGQETQYF
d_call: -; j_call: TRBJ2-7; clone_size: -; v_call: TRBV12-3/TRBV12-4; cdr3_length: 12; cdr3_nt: TGTGCCAGCAGTTGGGGGCAGGGATTGCAGTACTTC; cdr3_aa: CASSWGQGLQYF
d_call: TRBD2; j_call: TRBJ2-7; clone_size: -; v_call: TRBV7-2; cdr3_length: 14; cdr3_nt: TGTGCCAGCAGCTTATGGACTAGCGAGGGCGAGCAGTACTTC; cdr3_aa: CASSLWTSEGEQYF
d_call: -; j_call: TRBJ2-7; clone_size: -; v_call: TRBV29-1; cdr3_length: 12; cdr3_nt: TGCAGCGTTATGCAGGGAATTTACGAGCAGTACTTC; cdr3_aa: CSVMQGIYEQYF
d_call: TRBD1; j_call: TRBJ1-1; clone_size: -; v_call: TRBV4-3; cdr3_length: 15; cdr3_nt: TGCGCCAGCAGCCAAGAGCAGGGGGCTCTAGGTGAAGCTTTCTTT; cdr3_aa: CASSQEQGALGEAFF
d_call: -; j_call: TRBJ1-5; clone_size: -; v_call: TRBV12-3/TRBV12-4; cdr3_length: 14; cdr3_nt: TGTGCCAGCAGTCCCGCGGGGAACGGTCAGCCCCAGCATTTT; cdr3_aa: CASSPAGNGQPQHF
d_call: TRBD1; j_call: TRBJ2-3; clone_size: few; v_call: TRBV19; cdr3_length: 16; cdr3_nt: TGTGCCAGTAGAGCAACAGGGGTGCGGAGCACAGATACGCAGTATTTT; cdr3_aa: CASRATGVRSTDTQYF
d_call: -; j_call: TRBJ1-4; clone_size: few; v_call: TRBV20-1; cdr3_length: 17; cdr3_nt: TGCAGTGCTAGACCGAAGGGGGGCGACAGAGGAAACGAAAAACTGTTTTTT; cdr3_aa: CSARPKGGDRGNEKLFF
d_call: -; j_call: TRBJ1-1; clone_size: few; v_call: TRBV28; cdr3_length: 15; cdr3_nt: TGTGCCAGCAGTTTGGAGGGGGGCGTGGTCACTGAAGCTTTCTTT; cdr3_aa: CASSLEGGVVTEAFF
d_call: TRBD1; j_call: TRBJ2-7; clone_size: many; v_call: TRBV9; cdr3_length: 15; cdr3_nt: TGTGCCAGCAGCCCCGGGACAGACATTTTACGGGAGCAGTACTTC; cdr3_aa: CASSPGTDILREQYF
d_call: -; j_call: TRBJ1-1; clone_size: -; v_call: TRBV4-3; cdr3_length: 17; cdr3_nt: TGCGCCAGCAGCCAAGATTCTCGGTCCCTCCTAGCGGGTGAAGCTTTCTTT; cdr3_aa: CASSQDSRSLLAGEAFF
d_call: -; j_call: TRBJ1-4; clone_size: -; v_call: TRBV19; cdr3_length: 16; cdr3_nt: TGTGCCAGTAGTCCTCGGGAAATTACAACTAATGAAAAACTGTTTTTT; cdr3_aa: CASSPREITTNEKLFF
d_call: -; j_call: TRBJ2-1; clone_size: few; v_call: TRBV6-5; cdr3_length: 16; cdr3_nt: TGTGCCAGCAGTTACGGCCTCCGGGGCTCCTACAATGAGCAGTTCTTC; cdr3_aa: CASSYGLRGSYNEQFF
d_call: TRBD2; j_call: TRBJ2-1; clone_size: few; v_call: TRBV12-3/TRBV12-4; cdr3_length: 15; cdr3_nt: TGTGCCAGCACCCCAGACGGGGGGTCCTACAATGAGCAGTTCTTC; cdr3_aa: CASTPDGGSYNEQFF
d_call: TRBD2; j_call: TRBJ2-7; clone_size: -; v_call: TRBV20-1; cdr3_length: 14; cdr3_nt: TGCAGTGCTTCTCTAGCGGGAGGGCCGCGAGAGCAGTACTTC; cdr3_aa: CSASLAGGPREQYF
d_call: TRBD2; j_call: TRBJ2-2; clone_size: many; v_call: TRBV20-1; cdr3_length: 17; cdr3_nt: TGCAGTGCTTCCCCGGGACTAGCGGAGTTCAACACCGGGGAGCTGTTTTTT; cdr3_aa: CSASPGLAEFNTGELFF
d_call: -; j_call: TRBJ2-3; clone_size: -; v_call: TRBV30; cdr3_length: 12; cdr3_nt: TGTGCCAGGAGGGGGAGGACAGATACGCAGTATTTT; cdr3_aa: CARRGRTDTQYF
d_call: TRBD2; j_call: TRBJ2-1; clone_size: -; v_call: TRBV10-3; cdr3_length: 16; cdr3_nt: TGTGCCATCAGTGAACAGAGACTAGCGGGAGGTAATGAGCAGTTCTTC; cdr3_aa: CAISEQRLAGGNEQFF
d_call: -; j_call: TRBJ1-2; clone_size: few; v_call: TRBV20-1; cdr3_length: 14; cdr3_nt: TGCAGTGCTAGTAATATTATGGGCTCCTATGGCTACACCTTC; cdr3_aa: CSASNIMGSYGYTF
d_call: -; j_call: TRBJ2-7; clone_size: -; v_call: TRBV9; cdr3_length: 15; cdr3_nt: TGTGCCAGCAGCGTGGGTATGGCAGGGACCTACGAGCAGTACTTC; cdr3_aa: CASSVGMAGTYEQYF
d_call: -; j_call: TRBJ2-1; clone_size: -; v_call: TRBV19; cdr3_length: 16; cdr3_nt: TGTGCCAGTAGTCTTCAAGTAGACAGACTCTACAATGAGCAGTTCTTC; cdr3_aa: CASSLQVDRLYNEQFF
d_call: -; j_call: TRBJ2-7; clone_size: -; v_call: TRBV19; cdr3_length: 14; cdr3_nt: TGTGCCACCAGATCAGCAGGTAGCCTTTACGAGCAGTACTTC; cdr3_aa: CATRSAGSLYEQYF
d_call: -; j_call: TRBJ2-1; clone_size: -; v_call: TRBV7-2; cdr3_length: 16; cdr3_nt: TGTGCCAGCAGCTTAGCGGGCGGAGCTGGGATCAATGAGCAGTTCTTC; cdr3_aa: CASSLAGGAGINEQFF
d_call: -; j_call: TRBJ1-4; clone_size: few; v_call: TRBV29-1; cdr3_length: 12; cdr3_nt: TGCAGCGGGGTAGGGATTGATGAAAAACTGTTTTTT; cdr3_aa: CSGVGIDEKLFF
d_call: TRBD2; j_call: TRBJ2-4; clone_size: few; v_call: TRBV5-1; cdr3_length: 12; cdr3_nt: TGCGCCAGCAGCTTGGGGGGGGGCATTCAGTACTTC; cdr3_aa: CASSLGGGIQYF